These 12 T cell receptor beta chains came from one sample sequenced in a study of T cells after yellow fever vaccination. TCRdb analysed the 5' RACE reads with MiXCR anew, one entry per CDR3 protein. The table includes 150,000 to 200,000 distinct CDR3 sequences, 6% to 7.5% detected once. The starting material was CD4+ T cells sorted from PBMCs, obtained 5 to 6 days after the first yellow fever vaccination. The receptors originated from a man younger than 35 who received the YFV17D yellow fever vaccine.

This clonotype was recorded at least ten times. The chain uses TRBV28 and TRBJ2-2; D unclear. There are 12 residues in the CDR3. The germline V gene encodes CDR1 MDHEN and CDR2 SYDVKM. V lost 3 bases to trimming and J lost 6 bases, with 5 bases between them. The CDR3 loop is CASSFLPGELFF. Here the CDR3 DNA reads TGTGCCAGCAGTTTTTTGCCCGGGGAGCTGTTTTTT. Together with reference TRBV28 and TRBJ2-2, the CDR3 gives the full variable domain: DVKVTQSSRYLVKRTGEKVFLECVQDMDHENMFWYRQDPGLGLRLIYFSYDVKMKEKGDIPEGYSVSREKKERFSLILESASTNQTSMYLCASSFLPGELFFGEGSRLTVL.

This clonotype was counted many times. CDR3 protein: CASSPTADTQYF. In nucleotides, the CDR3 is TGTGCCAGCAGTCCTACAGCAGATACGCAGTATTTT. The chain recombines TRBV6-5 with TRBJ2-3; no firm D call. The V gene's germline CDR1 is MNHEY and CDR2 SVGAGI. The CDR3 spans 12 residues. V was cut by 5 bases and J by 4 bases, with 7 bases left in between.

This clonotype has at least ten counts. CDR3 region: CASSLGYGEQFF. In DNA form, the CDR3 reads TGTGCCAGCAGTTTAGGGTATGGTGAGCAGTTCTTC. The J gene is TRBJ2-1, the V gene TRBV5-8, with D unresolved. The germline V and J ends were trimmed by 5 bases and 9 bases, with 12 bases remaining between them. There are 12 residues in the CDR3. Germline assignment: CDR1 SGHTS and CDR2 YDEGEE.

This clonotype was detected only a few times. This chain connects TRBV6-5 to TRBJ2-2; the match to TRBD1 covers 9 bases. In germline, CDR1 is MNHEY, CDR2 SVGAGI. The CDR3 length is 13 residues. The trim removed 0 bases at V and 15 bases at J, leaving 5 bases unmatched. The CDR3: CASSYSGTGTVFF. Here the CDR3 DNA reads TGTGCCAGCAGTTACTCGGGGACAGGGACGGTGTTTTTT.

The rearrangement links TRBV30 to TRBJ2-3; TRBD1 matches at 7 bases. The germline V gene has CDR1 GTSNPN and CDR2 SVGIG (reference sequence). V gave up 2 bases and J gave up 2 bases; unmatched junction bases: 7. The CDR3 has 15 residues. CDR3 sequence (DNA): TGTGCCTGGAGTCACGGGACAGCTAACACAGATACGCAGTATTTT. Translated, it gives CAWSHGTANTDTQYF.

V usage is TRBV3-1 and J usage is TRBJ1-6, with TRBD1 matching over 7 bases. V trimming: 4 bases; J trimming: 8 bases; junction bases outside the gene matches: 5. The CDR3 length is 14 residues. Per the germline V gene, CDR1 is LGHDT and CDR2 is YNNKEL (reference sequence). Here the CDR3 reads CASSPRQGDSPLHF. CDR3 bases: TGTGCCAGCAGCCCCCGACAGGGCGATTCACCCCTCCACTTT. The full variable domain, in which reference TRBV3-1 and TRBJ1-6 provide the parts outside the CDR3, is DTAVSQTPKYLVTQMGNDKSIKCEQNLGHDTMYWYKQDSKKFLKIMFSYNNKELIINETVPNRFSPKSPDKAHLNLHINSLELGDSAVYFCASSPRQGDSPLHFGNGTRLTVT.

This clonotype was found many times. V is TRBV18 and J is TRBJ1-1, with TRBD1 identical over 9 bases. The CDR3 sequence is 14 residues long. Germline V gene lookup returns CDR1 KGHSH and CDR2 LQKENI. After removal of 3 bases from V and 4 bases from J, the junction contained 3 bases not matched to a gene. CDR3 coding DNA: TGTGCCAGCTCACCTCTGACAGGGGGCACTGAAGCTTTCTTT. Translation: CASSPLTGGTEAFF.

This clonotype was counted at least ten times. The genes are TRBV7-7 and TRBJ2-1; D not resolved. The germline V and J ends were trimmed by 5 bases and 6 bases, with 11 bases remaining between them. Germline CDR1 SSHAT, CDR2 FNYEAQ (reference sequence). This CDR3 is built from 13 residues. The CDR3 bases are TGTGCCAGCAGCAGCGAATTCAGCAATGAGCAGTTCTTC. Translating it yields CASSSEFSNEQFF.

The table lists this clonotype with a few counts. V usage is TRBV5-1 and J usage is TRBJ2-7, with D possibly matching TRBD1 (6 bases). Trimming cost V 2 bases and J 2 bases, with 8 bases left between them. Germline CDR1 is SGHRS and CDR2 is YFSETQ. CDR3 length: 13 residues. In nucleotides, the CDR3 is TGCGCCAGCAGCTTAGGGGGTCCCTACGAGCAGTACTTC. As protein: CASSLGGPYEQYF.

This clonotype showed up many times. The genes are TRBV7-2 and TRBJ2-3, with 7 bases matching TRBD1. Germline V gene lookup returns CDR1 SGHTA and CDR2 FQGNSA. The CDR3 length is 14 residues. V dropped 3 bases and J dropped 2; count of bases not matched to a gene: 2. The CDR3 nucleotides are TGTGCCAGCAGCTTCACAGGGGTCACAGATACGCAGTATTTT. Its translation is CASSFTGVTDTQYF.

This clonotype has only a few counts. V gene TRBV20-1 combines with J gene TRBJ1-1; TRBD1 agrees at 9 bases. The CDR3 totals 19 residues. Trimming took 0 bases from V and 3 from J; bases not matched to a gene: 17. Germline CDR1 DFQATT, CDR2 SNEGSKA (reference sequence). CDR3 nucleotide sequence: TGCAGTGCTAGAGATGTTACTCCACGGACAGGGGTTGTGTACACTGAAGCTTTCTTT. This gives the protein CSARDVTPRTGVVYTEAFF.

This clonotype was seen many times. This chain connects TRBV7-2 to TRBJ1-5; TRBD1 agrees at 7 bases. The junction had 0 bases not matched to a gene; V was cut back by 0 bases and J by 4 bases. This CDR3 contains 14 residues. Looked up from germline, CDR1 is SGHTA and CDR2 is FQGNSA. CDR3 sequence: CASSLARGNQPQHF. CDR3 in DNA: TGTGCCAGCAGCTTAGCCAGGGGGAATCAGCCCCAGCATTTT.